Below, 25 T cell receptor beta chains from the same sample are listed, as sequenced in a study of blood T cells in healthy people across ages. PCR was performed a second time for about 7 to 11 cycles using a sample-barcoded 5' primer and a J-beta primer mix. In TCRdb, the 5' RACE reads were re-called with MiXCR into one record per CDR3 protein. The table includes over 1,500,000 distinct CDR3 sequences, around 42% detected once. The source material was blood. Every receptor here comes from a human donor in good health.

V usage is TRBV7-3 and J usage is TRBJ2-7, with TRBD2 matching over 8 bases. The CDR3 is 15 residues long. Trimming removed 5 bases from V and 4 bases from J; junction bases left unmatched: 10. Germline V gene lookup returns CDR1 SGHTA and CDR2 FQGTGA. This CDR3 is CASSPQLSGVYEQYF. The CDR3 nucleotides are TGTGCCAGCAGCCCTCAACTTAGCGGGGTATACGAGCAGTACTTC.

This clonotype turned up a few times. This chain connects TRBV4-1 to TRBJ2-4; TRBD2 matches 7 bases. This CDR3 is built from 17 residues. Germline assignment: CDR1 MGHRA and CDR2 YSYEKL. The V and J ends lost 0 bases and 3 bases, in that order; junction bases with no gene match: 8. The CDR3 DNA sequence: TGCGCCAGCAGCCAAGATGGTAGGGGCGGGGGCAAAAACATTCAGTACTTC. Protein product: CASSQDGRGGGKNIQYF.

The genes are TRBV2 and TRBJ2-7; D call uncertain. In germline, CDR1 is SNHLY, CDR2 FYNNEI. Trimming removed 1 base from V and 3 bases from J, with 10 bases in between. The CDR3 is 14 residues long. The CDR3 loop reads CASSEDQLDYEQYF. Here the CDR3 DNA reads TGTGCCAGCAGTGAAGACCAGTTGGACTACGAGCAGTACTTC.

On this clonotype itself: Just one base apart from a much larger clone, this may be a read error. This chain uses TRBV7-2 with TRBJ2-1; 11 nucleotides align to TRBD2. The CDR3 runs to 13 residues. In germline, CDR1 is SGHTA, CDR2 FQGNSA. The CDR3 loop reads CVSSPTSGVEQFF. CDR3 bases: TGTGTCAGCAGCCCGACTAGCGGGGTTGAGCAGTTCTTC.

This clonotype was counted a few times. The V gene is TRBV7-2, the J gene TRBJ1-6; D uncertain. The CDR3 spans 15 residues. CDR1 is SGHTA, CDR2 FQGNSA, per germline. The V end was cut by 1 base, the J end by 6 bases, with 10 bases between. The CDR3, as DNA: TGTGCCAGCAGCTTAGTTGAACAGTTTAATTCACCCCTCCACTTT. This sequence encodes CASSLVEQFNSPLHF.

The chain couples TRBV10-3 to TRBJ2-2; weak D call: TRBD2 (5 bases). The CDR3 is 13 amino acids. Germline values: CDR1 ENHRY, CDR2 SYGVKD. V lost 10 bases and J 5 bases, leaving 14 bases between the germline ends. CDR3 loop: CATWYLATGELFF. For the CDR3, the DNA is TGTGCCACCTGGTACCTAGCAACCGGGGAGCTGTTTTTT.

Worth noting for this clonotype: Just one base apart from a much larger clone, this may be a read error. This rearrangement joins TRBV7-3 to TRBJ2-7; 8 nucleotides align to TRBD1. Per the germline V gene, CDR1 is SGHTA and CDR2 is FQGTGA. V dropped 5 bases and J dropped 9; count of bases not matched to a gene: 15. The CDR3 consists of 15 residues. The CDR3 region has the DNA TGTGCCAGCAGCGAACTTGCCCGTGGACAGGGCGGGCAGTACTTC. Amino acid sequence: CASSELARGQGGQYF.

Regarding this clonotype: Since no conserved phenylalanine or tryptophan closes the CDR3, a read error is the likely cause. The chain joins TRBV20-1 to TRBJ2-3; TRBD2 agrees at 10 bases. CDR1 and CDR2 (germline): DFQATT, SNEGSKA (reference sequence). V lost 6 bases to trimming and J lost 2 bases; unmatched junction nucleotides: 14. The CDR3 covers 17 residues. This CDR3 is CSATTLGLADPTDTQYL. In DNA form, the CDR3 reads TGCAGTGCCACAACCTTAGGACTAGCGGACCCCACAGATACGCAGTATTTA.

The rearrangement joins TRBV28 to TRBJ1-1; D is perhaps TRBD1 (5 bases). Germline V gives CDR1 MDHEN, CDR2 SYDVKM. The CDR3 totals 13 residues. V gave up 3 bases and J gave up 6 bases, with 11 bases separating them. The CDR3 DNA is TGTGCCAGCAGTTTTGGGGGTGGGGCTGAAGCTTTCTTT. It yields the protein CASSFGGGAEAFF.

The rearrangement joins TRBV5-1 to TRBJ1-2, with D possibly TRBD1 on 6 matching bases. Germline V gene lookup returns CDR1 SGHRS and CDR2 YFSETQ. This CDR3 has 14 residues. V was cut by 3 bases and J by 5 bases, with 14 bases left in between. The CDR3 region is CASSSRTARYGYTF. DNA of the CDR3: TGCGCCAGCAGCTCAAGGACAGCCCGATATGGCTACACCTTC.

CDR3 loop: CASSLSSIHNEQFF. CDR3 coding DNA: TGTGCCAGCAGCTTATCTAGCATCCACAATGAGCAGTTCTTC. This chain connects TRBV7-9 to TRBJ2-1; TRBD2 is a possible D gene (5 bases). V was clipped by 2 bases and J by 5 bases, with 10 bases between them. CDR1 and CDR2 from the germline V gene are SEHNR and FQNEAQ (reference sequence). This CDR3 is 14 amino acids long. The full variable domain, rest sourced from reference TRBV7-9 and TRBJ2-1, is DTGVSQNPRHKITKRGQNVTFRCDPISEHNRLYWYRQTLGQGPEFLTYFQNEAQLEKSRLLSDRFSAERPKGSFSTLEIQRTEQGDSAMYLCASSLSSIHNEQFFGPGTRLTVL.

This clonotype was counted only a few times. The genes are TRBV4-2 and TRBJ2-7, with D unresolved. The CDR3 has 12 residues. V was pared by 0 bases and J by 6 bases, with 6 bases between. The V gene's germline CDR1 is LGHNA and CDR2 YNFKEQ. The CDR3 sequence is CASSQEWVEQYF. The CDR3 nucleotides are TGTGCCAGCAGCCAAGAGTGGGTCGAGCAGTACTTC.

This clonotype was seen many times. The chain employs TRBV29-1 and TRBJ2-1; 10 positions agree with TRBD1. This CDR3 spans 14 amino acids. Germline CDR1 reads SQVTM; CDR2 reads ANQGSEA. Trimming cost V 7 bases and J 0 bases; bases outside gene matches: 3. In DNA, the CDR3 is TGCAGCGCCGGGACAGGGGACTCCTACAATGAGCAGTTCTTC. This gives the protein CSAGTGDSYNEQFF.

The chain combines TRBV20-1 with TRBJ2-5; 7 bases are shared with TRBD1. The J call is doubtful: the DNA matches TRBJ2-7 better. CDR3 size: 15 residues. Germline V lookup: CDR1 DFQATT, CDR2 SNEGSKA (reference sequence). CDR3 protein: CSATSGTEPNYEQYF. The CDR3 nucleotides read TGCAGTGCTACGTCAGGGACAGAGCCAAACTACGAGCAGTACTTC.

This clonotype is a singleton in its sample. The chain is built from TRBV3-1 and TRBJ1-2; 9 positions match TRBD1. Unmatched junction bases numbered 14, after V lost 1 base and J lost 8 bases. Germline V CDR1 and CDR2: LGHDT, YNNKEL (reference sequence). CDR3 length equals 17 residues. CDR3 protein: CASSQGFDRGLLQGYTF. CDR3 coding DNA: TGTGCCAGCAGCCAAGGGTTTGACAGGGGGTTGCTCCAGGGCTACACCTTC.

As regards this clonotype: Compared with germline, one end of the junction differs, possibly owing to a read error. The rearrangement uses TRBV5-1 and TRBJ1-5, with D possibly matching TRBD1 (5 bases). CDR1 and CDR2 from the germline V gene are SGHRS and YFSETQ. The CDR3 sequence is 14 residues long. CDR3 bases: TGCGCCAGCAGTGATGGACGGGGCAATCAGTCCCAGCATTTT. Amino acids: CASSDGRGNQSQHF.

The V gene is TRBV7-9, the J gene TRBJ2-1, with 8 bases aligning to TRBD1. CDR1 is SEHNR and CDR2 is FQNEAQ in the germline V gene (reference sequence). The CDR3 runs to 15 residues. V lost 1 base and J lost 13; bases outside the gene matches: 12. In DNA, the CDR3 is TGTGCCAGCAGCTTAGGACAGGGGTACCAAGAGACCCAGTTCTTC. Residues: CASSLGQGYQETQFF.

V and J are TRBV28 and TRBJ1-5; no reliable D call. The germline V and J ends were trimmed by 10 bases and 0 bases, with 13 bases remaining between them. This CDR3 region has 14 residues. CDR1 and CDR2 from the germline V gene are MDHEN and SYDVKM. CDR3 nucleotide sequence: TGTGCCATCCGAGGGCCACCTAGCAATCAGCCCCAGCATTTT. This codes for CAIRGPPSNQPQHF.

The rearrangement links TRBV12-3 or TRBV12-4 to TRBJ1-2, with D hard to call. Trimming left V 3 bases short and J 8 bases short, with 16 bases between. The CDR3 contains 14 residues. In nucleotides, the CDR3 is TGTGCCAGCAGTTTTCGGGAGATAAGAGGGGGCTACACCTTC. Its protein is CASSFREIRGGYTF.

V and J are TRBV5-5 and TRBJ2-1; the D gene is possibly TRBD1 (6 bases). Germline lookup yields CDR1 SGHKS and CDR2 YYEKEE (reference sequence). V shed 6 bases and J shed 6 bases, with 16 bases lying between them. CDR3 length equals 14 residues. Here the CDR3 reads CASTPGVYLNEQFF. CDR3 in DNA: TGTGCCAGCACCCCAGGGGTATACCTCAATGAGCAGTTCTTC.

The chain couples TRBV12-3 or TRBV12-4 to TRBJ1-2, with TRBD1 matching over 9 bases. V shed 5 bases, J shed 2 bases, and the junction held 6 bases outside the gene matches. This CDR3 contains 15 residues. CDR3 residues: CASSTDRGLNYGYTF. DNA for the CDR3: TGTGCCAGCAGTACCGACAGGGGGTTGAACTATGGCTACACCTTC.

This chain uses TRBV7-2 with TRBJ1-2; the D gene is possibly TRBD1 (6 bases). The length of the CDR3 is 16 residues. Trimming stripped 5 bases from V and 7 bases from J, with 23 bases between. Germline V gene data show CDR1 as SGHTA and CDR2 as FQGNSA. CDR3 loop: CASSQPTRGRWGGYTF. As DNA, the CDR3 is TGTGCCAGCAGCCAACCTACGCGGGGGCGTTGGGGTGGCTACACCTTC.

This chain joins TRBV7-9 and TRBJ1-1; perhaps TRBD1 as D (5 bases). The germline V gene has CDR1 SEHNR and CDR2 FQNEAQ (reference sequence). This CDR3 has 16 amino acids. V was pared by 2 bases and J by 0 bases, with 13 bases between. CDR3 sequence: CASSLRGDYMNTEAFF. In DNA form, the CDR3 reads TGTGCCAGCAGCTTAAGGGGAGATTACATGAACACTGAAGCTTTCTTT.

The V gene is TRBV29-1, the J gene TRBJ2-1; D uncertain. Trimming pared 6 bases from V and 8 bases from J, leaving 8 bases between. The CDR3 spans 10 residues. Per germline, CDR1 SQVTM and CDR2 ANQGSEA. CDR3 in DNA: TGCAGCGTCGTCCATGATGAGCAGTTCTTC. It yields the protein CSVVHDEQFF.

This clonotype was observed a handful of times. The chain combines TRBV7-9 with TRBJ2-3, with 7 bases that match TRBD1. The CDR3 extends over 14 amino acids. Germline loops: CDR1 SEHNR, CDR2 FQNEAQ (reference sequence). With V trimmed by 9 bases and J by 3 bases, 9 bases remained unmatched. The CDR3 bases are TGTGCCAGTTCCGACAGGGTGAGGACAGATACGCAGTATTTT. It translates to CASSDRVRTDTQYF.